Shown below are 12 T cell receptor beta chains from a single sample sequenced in a study of regulatory T cells. The antigens these receptors bind are not known. The study's findings and limits: Hydrophobic residues at CDR3 positions 6 and 7 were enriched in conventional CD4+ T cells of CD3G-deficient patients.

The PCR used 52 TRBV and 13 TRBJ primers. Here immunoSEQ multiplex PCR was the method, and the copy in TCRdb shows in-frame clones only, minus some. The data hold tens of thousands of clones, with 89% observed a single time. Material: conventional CD4+ T cells sorted from blood. Receptor source: a person between 18 and 30 years old with CD3G deficiency.

This chain uses TRBV28 with TRBJ2-4, with a tentative D call TRBD2 (5 bases). Trimming cost V 6 bases and J 3 bases, with 12 bases left between them. The CDR3 is 14 amino acids. Per the germline V gene, CDR1 is MDHEN and CDR2 is SYDVKM. The CDR3 region is CASRGLAGKNIQYF. CDR3 nucleotides: TGTGCCAGCAGAGGTTTGGCGGGCAAAAACATTCAGTACTTC.

CDR3 DNA sequence: TGTGCCAGCTCACCCCGGACAGGAACGGAGACCCAGTACTTC. This encodes CASSPRTGTETQYF. The gene calls are TRBV18 and TRBJ2-5, with 7 positions matching TRBD1. Trimming at V came to 3 bases and at J to 5 bases, leaving 6 bases not matched to a gene. This CDR3 spans 14 amino acids. CDR1 KGHSH and CDR2 LQKENI come from the germline V gene. Using reference TRBV18 and TRBJ2-5 for the parts outside the CDR3, the full variable domain is NAGVMQNPRHLVRRRGQEARLRCSPMKGHSHVYWYRQLPEEGLKFMVYLQKENIIDESGMPKERFSAEFPKEGPSILRIQQVVRGDSAAYFCASSPRTGTETQYFGPGTRLLVL.

The chain links TRBV7-9 to TRBJ1-3; tentatively, D is TRBD1 (6 bases). Trimming took off 5 bases at V and 4 bases at J, with 15 bases between the two ends. Germline CDR1 and CDR2: SEHNR and FQNEAQ (reference sequence). The CDR3 runs 15 residues. DNA for the CDR3: TGTGCCAGCAGCAAAACAGGGACCTCCGGAAACACCATATATTTT. It codes for CASSKTGTSGNTIYF.

The chain links TRBV7-9 to TRBJ2-6; 8 bases align to TRBD2. Losses at the gene ends were 8 bases for V and 10 bases for J; bases not matched to a gene: 4. This CDR3 region has 12 residues. CDR1 and CDR2 (germline): SEHNR, FQNEAQ (reference sequence). DNA of the CDR3: TGTGCCAGCTCGGTAGCGGGAAACGTCCTGACTTTC. Its protein product is CASSVAGNVLTF.

The CDR3 region is CAWSHSSYEQYF. The CDR3 DNA follows: TGTGCCTGGAGCCACAGTTCCTACGAGCAGTACTTC. This chain uses TRBV30 with TRBJ2-7; D call uncertain. The CDR3 spans 12 residues. The V gene's germline CDR1 is GTSNPN and CDR2 SVGIG (reference sequence). With 3 bases removed from V and 1 base from J, the gap between germline ends came to 7 bases.

The chain links TRBV6-1 to TRBJ2-7, with D unresolved. Per the germline V gene, CDR1 is MNHNS and CDR2 is SASEGT. Trimming cost V 4 bases and J 4 bases, with 5 bases left between them. The CDR3 is made up of 11 amino acids. Here the CDR3 DNA reads TGTGCCAGCAGTGGGCAATACGAGCAGTACTTC. This encodes CASSGQYEQYF.

The chain carries TRBV11-3 and TRBJ2-7; 8 nucleotides agree with TRBD1. The germline V gene has CDR1 SGHNT and CDR2 YENEEA. J gave up 6 bases and V 5 bases, and 12 bases lay outside the gene matches. CDR3 length: 15 amino acids. The CDR3 DNA follows: TGTGCCAGCAGCGAGGCCGGGACAGGACCCTCCGAGCAGTACTTC. Amino acids: CASSEAGTGPSEQYF.

This clone has a single count. The J gene is TRBJ1-4, the V gene TRBV28; tentative D call: TRBD1 (5 bases). Germline V gene lookup returns CDR1 MDHEN and CDR2 SYDVKM. The CDR3 runs to 13 residues. V shed 5 bases and J shed 10 bases, with 14 bases lying between them. CDR3 residues: CASSRRGGGKLFF. In DNA, the CDR3 is TGTGCCAGCAGTCGCCGTGGGGGAGGAAAACTGTTTTTT.

The gene calls are TRBV7-9 and TRBJ2-1; 12 bases match TRBD2. The CDR3 totals 15 residues. The junction had 2 bases not matched to a gene; V was cut back by 4 bases and J by 4 bases. Germline CDR1 is SEHNR and CDR2 is FQNEAQ (reference sequence). CDR3 protein: CASSYGLAGYNEQFF. The CDR3 coding sequence is TGTGCCAGCAGCTACGGACTAGCGGGGTACAATGAGCAGTTCTTC.

V gene TRBV6-1 combines with J gene TRBJ1-2, with 10 bases lining up with TRBD1. The V and J ends lost 5 bases and 8 bases, in that order; junction bases with no gene match: 5. Germline V gene lookup returns CDR1 MNHNS and CDR2 SASEGT. The length of the CDR3 is 13 residues. CDR3 region: CASSRDRGRGYTF. CDR3 nucleotides: TGTGCCAGCAGTAGAGACAGGGGGCGGGGCTACACCTTC.

The chain has TRBV28 and TRBJ2-3, with D possibly TRBD2 on 6 matching bases. This CDR3 has 16 residues. Germline loops: CDR1 MDHEN, CDR2 SYDVKM. Trimming took off 7 bases at V and 6 bases at J, with 23 bases between the two ends. CDR3 amino acids: CASMYSGQRNVDTQYF. For the CDR3, the DNA is TGTGCCAGCATGTATAGCGGTCAGAGGAATGTCGATACGCAGTATTTT.

The chain joins TRBV10-3 to TRBJ2-1, with D possibly matching TRBD2 (5 bases). The CDR3 runs to 13 residues. Germline V CDR1 and CDR2: ENHRY, SYGVKD. Between the trimmed V and J ends, which lost 6 bases and 6 bases, there was a span of 12 bases. The CDR3 protein is CAIRAEVINEQFF. The CDR3 nucleotides read TGTGCCATCAGAGCGGAGGTCATCAATGAGCAGTTCTTC.